Below, 4 T cell receptor beta chains from the same sample are listed, as sequenced in a study of T cell responses to AZD1222 COVID-19 vaccine. Some clones are missing from TCRdb's copy, which holds only in-frame ones; the method was immunoSEQ multiplex PCR. The repertoire holds approximately 120,000 clones, approximately 90% seen once, with 6% to 8% in the top ten. Sequenced material: peripheral blood, taken on day 0 of AZD1222 vaccination. The receptors here all came from an adult in good health.

The chain recombines TRBV7-9 with TRBJ1-2; TRBD1 is a possible D gene (6 bases). The CDR3 extends over 13 amino acids. Germline V lookup: CDR1 SEHNR, CDR2 FQNEAQ (reference sequence). V lost 0 bases to trimming and J lost 9 bases, with 11 bases between them. CDR3: CASSLAGTQRYTF. CDR3 in DNA: TGTGCCAGCAGCTTAGCGGGGACACAGCGCTACACCTTC.

This sequence joins TRBV11-2 and TRBJ2-7; TRBD2 is a possible D gene (6 bases). CDR3 size: 15 residues. Germline CDR1 and CDR2: SGHAT and FQNNGV. The V end was cut by 0 bases, the J end by 2 bases, with 11 bases between. Here the CDR3 reads CASSLEGGYAYEQYF. The CDR3 DNA sequence: TGTGCCAGCAGCTTAGAGGGGGGTTATGCCTACGAGCAGTACTTC.

CDR3 nucleotide sequence: TGTGCCAGCAACTGGGACAGGTTTGCCTTAATCAATTCACCCCTCCACTTT. Encoded protein: CASNWDRFALINSPLHF. The rearrangement joins TRBV2 to TRBJ1-6; TRBD1 agrees at 8 bases. V gave up 7 bases and J gave up 7 bases; unmatched junction bases: 15. CDR3 length equals 17 residues. The germline gives CDR1 SNHLY, CDR2 FYNNEI.

The chain is built from TRBV4-2 and TRBJ1-2; TRBD1 aligns across 10 bases. V dropped 1 base and J dropped 2; count of bases not matched to a gene: 4. CDR3 length: 16 residues. Germline V gene sequence: CDR1 LGHNA, CDR2 YNFKEQ. The CDR3 bases are TGTGCCAGCAGCCAAGGAGGACAGGGGGAAAACTATGGCTACACCTTC. Translation gives CASSQGGQGENYGYTF.